The 31 T cell receptor beta chains presented below share a single source sample, sequenced in a study of T-cell reconstitution after alpha-beta-depleted transplantation in children (dated by TCRdb to the mid-2010s). This sample's treatment or condition label indicates: allogeneic hematopoietic cell transplantation with graft depleted of TCRalphabeta T cells and CD19 B cells. Libraries were built with PCR. TCRdb records Illumina HiSeq 2500 as the sequencer. To normalize quantification of the TCRbeta repertoire, the TCR libraries were built with molecular barcoding that relied on unique molecular identifiers. Using fastp trimming at Q25 and MiXCR clonotype assembly, TCRdb reanalyzed the public sequencing data and kept in-frame beta chains. Rows matching on CDR3 protein sequence are summarized as one entry with the most common DNA and genes. For this sample there are about 460,000 distinct CDR3 sequences; about an eighth appear just once. In total, the top ten clones hold about 15% of the sample.

Sequenced material: PBMCs, mostly from graft donor cells, taken 180 days after TCRalphabeta/CD19-depleted stem cell transplant. Receptors originate from a female patient aged 2-15 years who had a stem cell transplant for aplastic anemia, so the T cells may come from the graft donor.

There are a few counts of this clonotype. The gene calls are TRBV15 and TRBJ1-2; tentatively, D is TRBD1 (5 bases). Trimming pared 1 base from V and 4 bases from J, leaving 16 bases between. CDR1 and CDR2 from the germline V gene are LNHNV and YYDKDF (reference sequence). This CDR3 region has 16 residues. The CDR3 DNA follows: TGTGCCACCAGCAGAGCCCTGATGGGGGGACTCTATGGCTACACCTTC. It codes for CATSRALMGGLYGYTF.

This clonotype was found many times. The V and J genes are TRBV20-1 and TRBJ2-1; D possibly corresponds to TRBD2 (6 bases). Trimming removed 0 bases at V and 4 bases at J, with 13 bases between. Per germline, CDR1 DFQATT and CDR2 SNEGSKA (reference sequence). The CDR3 covers 15 residues. CDR3 nucleotides: TGCAGTGCTAGAGACCCTAGCGTCCTATACAATGAGCAGTTCTTC. Translation: CSARDPSVLYNEQFF.

The sample holds a few counts of this clonotype. The chain combines TRBV7-9 with TRBJ2-1, with TRBD2 matching over 8 bases. CDR3 length: 16 residues. V shed 8 bases, J shed 8 bases, and the junction held 17 bases outside the gene matches. Germline V gene sequence: CDR1 SEHNR, CDR2 FQNEAQ (reference sequence). In DNA, the CDR3 is TGTGCCAGCCCCAAAACGAGCGGGAGCCGTGGAGATGAGCAGTTCTTC. This sequence encodes CASPKTSGSRGDEQFF.

V and J are TRBV28 and TRBJ1-2; a possible D gene is TRBD1 (5 bases). Germline assignment: CDR1 MDHEN and CDR2 SYDVKM. The CDR3 spans 15 residues. V was shortened by 2 bases and J by 2 bases, with 12 bases between the two germline ends. In nucleotides, the CDR3 is TGTGCCAGCAGTTTAATCAGGGTTCGCAACTATGGCTACACCTTC. The encoded protein is CASSLIRVRNYGYTF.

This clonotype occurred many times. This chain connects TRBV20-1 to TRBJ2-5, with TRBD1 matching over 10 bases. The germline CDR1 and CDR2 sequences are DFQATT and SNEGSKA (reference sequence). CDR3 length: 14 residues. The J segment lost 5 bases and the V segment lost 3 bases, leaving 6 bases of the junction unmatched. DNA for the CDR3: TGCAGTGCTAGGCGACAGGGGGCGTGGGAGACCCAGTACTTC. This encodes CSARRQGAWETQYF.

The gene calls are TRBV20-1 and TRBJ2-1, with D hard to call. V was clipped by 6 bases and J by 2 bases, with 14 bases between them. Germline V gives CDR1 DFQATT, CDR2 SNEGSKA (reference sequence). This CDR3 spans 14 amino acids. CDR3 bases: TGCAGTGCGGCTCGCGTGCAGACCTACAATGAGCAGTTCTTC. Protein: CSAARVQTYNEQFF.

This chain uses TRBV19 with TRBJ1-2, with D perhaps TRBD1 (6 bases). Between the trimmed V and J ends, which lost 5 bases and 3 bases, there was a span of 16 bases. The length of the CDR3 is 15 residues. Germline CDR1 is LNHDA and CDR2 is SQIVND (reference sequence). The chain's CDR3 is CASSQWGGNDYGYTF. CDR3 in DNA: TGTGCCAGTAGTCAATGGGGGGGCAACGACTATGGCTACACCTTC.

This clonotype was recorded at least ten times. The chain links TRBV5-1 to TRBJ2-2; 7 positions match TRBD1. CDR3 length: 14 amino acids. CDR1 and CDR2 from the germline V gene are SGHRS and YFSETQ. J was trimmed by 1 base and V by 8 bases; bases with no gene match: 5. In DNA, the CDR3 is TGCGCCAGTGACCGGGACAGGAACACCGGGGAGCTGTTTTTT. Protein: CASDRDRNTGELFF.

This clonotype was picked up many times. This chain joins TRBV28 and TRBJ1-5, with unresolved D. The CDR3 has 14 amino acids. Germline V gene data show CDR1 as MDHEN and CDR2 as SYDVKM. With 4 bases removed from V and 2 bases from J, the gap between germline ends came to 9 bases. The CDR3 loop is CASSSYIGNQPQHF. CDR3 nucleotide sequence: TGTGCCAGCAGTTCTTATATTGGCAATCAGCCCCAGCATTTT.

This clonotype was detected a few times. The V and J genes are TRBV28 and TRBJ2-5; 13 bases match TRBD2. Germline CDR1 is MDHEN and CDR2 is SYDVKM. The CDR3 contains 16 residues. V shed 5 bases, J shed 6 bases, and the junction held 9 bases outside the gene matches. The CDR3 loop is CASSIVRTSGRQTQYF. CDR3 bases: TGTGCCAGCAGTATTGTACGGACTAGCGGGAGACAGACCCAGTACTTC. The full variable domain, its missing parts supplied by reference TRBV28 and TRBJ2-5, is DVKVTQSSRYLVKRTGEKVFLECVQDMDHENMFWYRQDPGLGLRLIYFSYDVKMKEKGDIPEGYSVSREKKERFSLILESASTNQTSMYLCASSIVRTSGRQTQYFGPGTRLLVL.

This clonotype was recorded a few times. V and J are TRBV12-5 and TRBJ2-1; D remains unclear. This CDR3 comprises 16 residues. The germline V gene encodes CDR1 LGHNT and CDR2 FRNRAP. V gave up 2 bases and J gave up 5 bases, with 16 bases separating them. For the CDR3, the DNA is TGTGCTAGTGGTTTGTCCGGACCCCTATGGGACAATGAGCAGTTCTTC. It encodes CASGLSGPLWDNEQFF.

The J gene is TRBJ2-7, the V gene TRBV12-3 or TRBV12-4; the D call may be TRBD1 or TRBD2 (5 bases each). The CDR3 runs to 15 residues. Trimming left V 3 bases short and J 0 bases short, with 12 bases between. The CDR3 sequence: CASSFRGSGSYEQYF. CDR3 sequence (DNA): TGTGCCAGCAGTTTCCGGGGCTCGGGCTCCTACGAGCAGTACTTC.

At least ten counts were recorded for this clonotype. The chain uses TRBV11-3 and TRBJ2-1; D is possibly TRBD2 (6 bases). V lost 6 bases, J lost 0 bases, and 12 bases lay in between. This CDR3 comprises 15 residues. The germline V gene has CDR1 SGHNT and CDR2 YENEEA. DNA for the CDR3: TGTGCCAGCAGTGTGGCGGGGACCTCCTACAATGAGCAGTTCTTC. It is translated as CASSVAGTSYNEQFF.

This clonotype was observed a handful of times. This chain uses TRBV25-1 with TRBJ2-7; 7 bases match TRBD2. The ends lost 5 bases at V and 2 bases at J; junction bases unmatched: 12. The length of the CDR3 is 16 residues. Per germline, CDR1 MGHDK and CDR2 SYGVNS. As DNA, the CDR3 is TGTGCCAGCAGTCCCGTGGTTGGGGGGACTACCTACGAGCAGTACTTC. It is translated as CASSPVVGGTTYEQYF.

The chain employs TRBV5-1 and TRBJ1-4; TRBD1 matches at 12 bases. V lost 5 bases to trimming and J lost 8 bases; unmatched junction nucleotides: 7. Germline CDR1 and CDR2: SGHRS and YFSETQ. This CDR3 contains 15 residues. The CDR3 region is CASSGGTGGQEKLFF. The CDR3 DNA reads TGCGCCAGCAGTGGGGGGACAGGGGGCCAGGAAAAACTGTTTTTT. Based on the CDR3 plus reference TRBV5-1 and TRBJ1-4, the full variable domain is KAGVTQTPRYLIKTRGQQVTLSCSPISGHRSVSWYQQTPGQGLQFLFEYFSETQRNKGNFPGRFSGRQFSNSRSEMNVSTLELGDSALYLCASSGGTGGQEKLFFGSGTQLSVL.

The rearrangement uses TRBV12-5 and TRBJ1-1, with a tentative D call TRBD1 (5 bases). The germline V gene encodes CDR1 LGHNT and CDR2 FRNRAP. The CDR3 is made up of 20 amino acids. Trimming took off 2 bases at V and 4 bases at J, with 29 bases between the two ends. The CDR3 is CASGLTFGGTASRGSTEAFF. CDR3 coding DNA: TGTGCTAGTGGTTTGACCTTCGGTGGGACGGCCAGCCGGGGAAGCACTGAAGCTTTCTTT.

This clonotype has more than one count but fewer than ten. The chain combines TRBV28 with TRBJ2-3; TRBD1 might be the D (6 bases). CDR1 MDHEN and CDR2 SYDVKM come from the germline V gene. The V and J ends lost 6 bases and 2 bases respectively, with 18 bases between them. The CDR3 is 16 residues long. CDR3 DNA: TGTGCCAGCAGCCGACTCTTCGACAGGATCACAGATACGCAGTATTTT. It translates to CASSRLFDRITDTQYF.

Many counts were recorded for this clonotype. The genes are TRBV4-3 and TRBJ2-3, with 8 nucleotides matching TRBD1. With V trimmed by 4 bases and J by 5 bases, 11 bases remained unmatched. The CDR3 runs 16 residues. The germline gives CDR1 LGHNA, CDR2 YSLEER. The CDR3 DNA is TGCGCCAGCAGCCCAGATCGTCCAGGGGGCGTAGATACGCAGTATTTT. It yields the protein CASSPDRPGGVDTQYF.

The rearrangement joins TRBV6-2 or TRBV6-3 to TRBJ2-1; TRBD2 aligns across 10 bases. The CDR3 spans 15 residues. From germline, CDR1 is MNHEY and CDR2 SVGEGT. V was clipped by 8 bases and J by 4 bases; unmatched bases: 8. The CDR3: CASANGLAAYNEQFF. The CDR3 DNA sequence: TGTGCCAGCGCGAATGGACTAGCGGCGTACAATGAGCAGTTCTTC.

This clonotype was observed a few times. This chain joins TRBV20-1 and TRBJ1-4; possibly TRBD1 for D (6 bases). Per the germline V gene, CDR1 is DFQATT and CDR2 is SNEGSKA (reference sequence). The ends were cut back, 1 base at V and 10 bases at J, with 19 bases in the middle. The CDR3 has 15 residues. CDR3 DNA: TGCAGTGCTAGAGCAACAGGGTTTTCGATAGGAAAACTGTTTTTT. Protein sequence: CSARATGFSIGKLFF.

The sample holds many counts of this clonotype. CDR3 bases: TGCAGTGCTAGAGTTCAGAACTATGGCTACACCTTC. Translation gives CSARVQNYGYTF. The V gene is TRBV20-1, the J gene TRBJ1-2, with D unresolved. The length of the CDR3 is 12 residues. Germline-derived CDR1 and CDR2 are DFQATT and SNEGSKA (reference sequence). V lost 1 base and J 2 bases, leaving 5 bases between the germline ends.

The chain couples TRBV7-3 to TRBJ2-7, with a tentative D call TRBD1 (5 bases). The CDR3 consists of 14 residues. Germline CDR1 and CDR2: SGHTA and FQGTGA. Trimming took off 5 bases at V and 3 bases at J, with 14 bases between the two ends. The CDR3 loop reads CASSPTGTRYEQYF. CDR3 DNA sequence: TGTGCCAGCAGCCCCACAGGAACCCGCTACGAGCAGTACTTC.

A note on this clonotype: One end of the junction varies from germline; a read error may be responsible. This chain uses TRBV10-3 with TRBJ2-6; 7 bases match TRBD1. Germline-derived CDR1 and CDR2 are ENHRY and SYGVKD. The CDR3 covers 15 residues. CDR3 region: CAISEGGYLENALTF. CDR3 nucleotides: TGTGCCATCAGTGAAGGGGGCTACCTGGAGAACGCCCTGACTTTC.

This sequence joins TRBV20-1 and TRBJ1-5, with TRBD1 identical over 8 bases. The CDR3 has 14 residues. CDR1 DFQATT and CDR2 SNEGSKA come from the germline V gene (reference sequence). V gave up 6 bases and J gave up 1 base; unmatched junction bases: 5. Here the CDR3 reads CSARRQGSNQPQHF. The CDR3 DNA is TGCAGTGCCCGCAGACAGGGGAGCAATCAGCCCCAGCATTTT.

Here the CDR3 DNA reads TGTGCCAGCAGCAGGGGGGGACTAGCGGACAATGAGCAGTTCTTC. Translated: CASSRGGLADNEQFF. V and J are TRBV5-6 and TRBJ2-1, with TRBD2 matching 11 bases. CDR3 length equals 15 residues. Germline assignment: CDR1 SGHDT and CDR2 YYEEEE. Trimming removed 4 bases from V and 5 bases from J; junction bases left unmatched: 5.

This clonotype has a handful of counts. V usage is TRBV18 and J usage is TRBJ2-5, with D possibly matching TRBD2 (5 bases). Germline V gene data show CDR1 as KGHSH and CDR2 as LQKENI. V was clipped by 3 bases and J by 4 bases, with 9 bases between them. This CDR3 is 13 amino acids long. The CDR3 reads CASSPDYPETQYF. Here the CDR3 DNA reads TGTGCCAGCTCACCCGACTATCCAGAGACCCAGTACTTC.

This clonotype has just one count. The rearrangement joins TRBV12-3 or TRBV12-4 to TRBJ2-3; a possible D gene is TRBD2 (5 bases). The CDR3 is 16 residues long. The V end was cut by 4 bases, the J end by 5 bases, with 19 bases between. CDR3 loop: CASSSSRGKPQDTQYF. CDR3 DNA sequence: TGTGCCAGCAGTTCCTCACGAGGGAAGCCGCAAGATACGCAGTATTTT.

This rearrangement joins TRBV7-2 to TRBJ2-3, with D uncertain. V was shortened by 1 base and J by 0 bases, with 8 bases between the two germline ends. Germline-derived CDR1 and CDR2 are SGHTA and FQGNSA. This CDR3 has 15 residues. The CDR3 sequence: CASSLVRPSTDTQYF. CDR3 DNA sequence: TGTGCCAGCAGCTTAGTCAGACCTAGCACAGATACGCAGTATTTT.

V and J are TRBV14 and TRBJ2-5; TRBD2 might be the D (5 bases). The CDR3 has 15 residues. The germline V gene has CDR1 SGHDN and CDR2 FVKESK. V dropped 3 bases and J dropped 5 bases, with 16 bases sitting between them. CDR3 sequence (DNA): TGTGCCAGCAGCCAGAGAGCCTCCGGCGGGGAGACCCAGTACTTC. Translation gives CASSQRASGGETQYF.

This chain links TRBV6-2 or TRBV6-3 with TRBJ1-5, with no clear D. The germline CDR1 and CDR2 sequences are MNHEY and SVGEGT. V dropped 1 base and J dropped 5 bases, with 9 bases sitting between them. The CDR3 sequence is 14 residues long. CDR3 residues: CASSYWSGHQPQHF. The CDR3, as DNA: TGTGCCAGCAGTTACTGGTCAGGACATCAGCCCCAGCATTTT.

V usage is TRBV28 and J usage is TRBJ2-7; D is ambiguous. The CDR3 is 12 amino acids. V shed 6 bases and J shed 7 bases, with 13 bases lying between them. Germline loops: CDR1 MDHEN, CDR2 SYDVKM. The CDR3 protein is CASRWVTGEQYF. The CDR3 DNA reads TGTGCCAGCAGATGGGTGACTGGGGAGCAGTACTTC. The full variable domain, rest sourced from reference TRBV28 and TRBJ2-7, is DVKVTQSSRYLVKRTGEKVFLECVQDMDHENMFWYRQDPGLGLRLIYFSYDVKMKEKGDIPEGYSVSREKKERFSLILESASTNQTSMYLCASRWVTGEQYFGPGTRLTVT.